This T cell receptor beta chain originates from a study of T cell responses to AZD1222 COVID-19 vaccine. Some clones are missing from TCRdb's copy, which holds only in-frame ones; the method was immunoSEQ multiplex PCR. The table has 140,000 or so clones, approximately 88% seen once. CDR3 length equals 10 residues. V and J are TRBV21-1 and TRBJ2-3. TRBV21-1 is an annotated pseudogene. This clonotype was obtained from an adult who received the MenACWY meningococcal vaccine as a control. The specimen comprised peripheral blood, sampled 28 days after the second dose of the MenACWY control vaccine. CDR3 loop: CASDPDTQYF. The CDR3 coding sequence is TGTGCCAGCGATCCAGATACGCAGTATTTT.